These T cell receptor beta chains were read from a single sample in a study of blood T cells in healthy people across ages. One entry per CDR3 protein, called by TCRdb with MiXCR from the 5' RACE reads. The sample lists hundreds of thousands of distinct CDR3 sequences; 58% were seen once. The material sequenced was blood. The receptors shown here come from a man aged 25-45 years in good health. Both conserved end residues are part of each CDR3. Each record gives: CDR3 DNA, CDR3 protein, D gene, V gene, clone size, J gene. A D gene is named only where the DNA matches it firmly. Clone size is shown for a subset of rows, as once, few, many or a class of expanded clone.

CDR3nt: TGTGCCAGCAGCTTAGATTTGTTTTCCTACGAGCAGTACTTC
CDR3aa: CASSLDLFSYEQYF
d_gene: NA
v_gene: TRBV7-9
abundance: NA
j_gene: TRBJ2-7

CDR3nt: TGTGCCAGCGGGGGGGGGACAGGGATGAACATTCAGTACTTC
CDR3aa: CASGGGTGMNIQYF
d_gene: TRBD1
v_gene: TRBV7-9
abundance: few
j_gene: TRBJ2-4

CDR3nt: TGCAGTGCTCCCGGGACAGGGGGCGGCTATGGCTACACCTTC
CDR3aa: CSAPGTGGGYGYTF
d_gene: TRBD1
v_gene: TRBV20-1
abundance: NA
j_gene: TRBJ1-2

CDR3nt: TGTGCCAGCAGCTTAGACGGCAACGAAGAGACCCAGTACTTC
CDR3aa: CASSLDGNEETQYF
d_gene: NA
v_gene: TRBV7-2
abundance: NA
j_gene: TRBJ2-5

CDR3nt: TGTGCCAGCAGTGGGGCGTATAGCCTAGCCAAAAACATTCAGTACTTC
CDR3aa: CASSGAYSLAKNIQYF
d_gene: NA
v_gene: TRBV28
abundance: NA
j_gene: TRBJ2-4

CDR3nt: TGCAGTGCTAGAGATTCGAACACTGAAGCTTTCTTT
CDR3aa: CSARDSNTEAFF
d_gene: NA
v_gene: TRBV20-1
abundance: few
j_gene: TRBJ1-1

CDR3nt: TGTGCCAGCAGTTTTGGGGGACCAGCAGCTTTCTTT
CDR3aa: CASSFGGPAAFF
d_gene: NA
v_gene: TRBV12-3/TRBV12-4
abundance: few
j_gene: TRBJ1-1

CDR3nt: TGCAGTGCTAGAGATACAACGCTCGGGACCCAAGGTTTCTATGGCTACACCTTC
CDR3aa: CSARDTTLGTQGFYGYTF
d_gene: NA
v_gene: TRBV20-1
abundance: NA
j_gene: TRBJ1-2

CDR3nt: TGTGCCAGCAGCCCGGACCCGGGCGGGACCCAGTACTTC
CDR3aa: CASSPDPGGTQYF
d_gene: NA
v_gene: TRBV7-2
abundance: NA
j_gene: TRBJ2-5

CDR3nt: TGTGCCAGCAGTAACCTTGACAGTAATGAAAAACTGTTTTTT
CDR3aa: CASSNLDSNEKLFF
d_gene: NA
v_gene: TRBV27
abundance: NA
j_gene: TRBJ1-4

CDR3nt: TGCAGCGTTGATGGCGGAATAGAGGGGAGCCTCTATGGCTACACCTTC
CDR3aa: CSVDGGIEGSLYGYTF
d_gene: NA
v_gene: TRBV29-1
abundance: NA
j_gene: TRBJ1-2

CDR3nt: TGTGCCAGCACGCTTGGTTCGAGCAACACTGAAGCTTTCTTT
CDR3aa: CASTLGSSNTEAFF
d_gene: NA
v_gene: TRBV2
abundance: NA
j_gene: TRBJ1-1

CDR3nt: TGTGCCAGCTCACCACCGAGTTTTGGGACTAGAGTTTCGGATACGCAGTATTTT
CDR3aa: CASSPPSFGTRVSDTQYF
d_gene: TRBD2
v_gene: TRBV18
abundance: NA
j_gene: TRBJ2-3

CDR3nt: TGCGCCAGCCAATTGAAGGGAGGAGAGACCCAGTACTTC
CDR3aa: CASQLKGGETQYF
d_gene: NA
v_gene: TRBV5-1
abundance: few
j_gene: TRBJ2-5

CDR3nt: TGCAGTGCTATCTCAGGGAACTCCTATAATTCACCCCTCCACTTT
CDR3aa: CSAISGNSYNSPLHF
d_gene: NA
v_gene: TRBV20-1
abundance: NA
j_gene: TRBJ1-6

CDR3nt: TGTGCCAGCAGCTTTTCAAATCGACTAGGGAGAGAGAATACACAGTATTTT
CDR3aa: CASSFSNRLGRENTQYF
d_gene: NA
v_gene: TRBV7-9
abundance: NA
j_gene: TRBJ2-3

CDR3nt: TGTGCCAGCAGCGAACAGGCTTATGGCTACACCTTC
CDR3aa: CASSEQAYGYTF
d_gene: NA
v_gene: TRBV6-2/TRBV6-3
abundance: NA
j_gene: TRBJ1-2

CDR3nt: TGTGCCATCTCGGGAGGTCGGGGCTACACCTTC
CDR3aa: CAISGGRGYTF
d_gene: NA
v_gene: TRBV28
abundance: NA
j_gene: TRBJ1-2

CDR3nt: TGTGCCATCAGTACCCGGGACAGAACCTACGAGCAGTACTTC
CDR3aa: CAISTRDRTYEQYF
d_gene: TRBD1
v_gene: TRBV10-3
abundance: NA
j_gene: TRBJ2-7

CDR3nt: TGTGCCAGCAGTCTAGCCGGGACTAGCGGGATGTGGGAGCAGTACTTC
CDR3aa: CASSLAGTSGMWEQYF
d_gene: TRBD2
v_gene: TRBV6-2/TRBV6-3
abundance: NA
j_gene: TRBJ2-7

CDR3nt: TGTGCCAGCACGGTGGACAGGCGTTCTAACGAGCAGTACTTC
CDR3aa: CASTVDRRSNEQYF
d_gene: TRBD1
v_gene: TRBV3-1
abundance: few
j_gene: TRBJ2-7

CDR3nt: TGCAGTGCTAGCTCAGGGTCGGGTCAGCCCCAGCATTTT
CDR3aa: CSASSGSGQPQHF
d_gene: NA
v_gene: TRBV20-1
abundance: NA
j_gene: TRBJ1-5

CDR3nt: TGCAGTGCGGCGGGACAGGGGTTATACTGGGATGGCTACACCTTC
CDR3aa: CSAAGQGLYWDGYTF
d_gene: TRBD1
v_gene: TRBV20-1
abundance: NA
j_gene: TRBJ1-2

CDR3nt: TGTGCCAGCAGCCAAGCGCGGGGCTACTACGAGCAGTACTTC
CDR3aa: CASSQARGYYEQYF
d_gene: NA
v_gene: TRBV4-2
abundance: NA
j_gene: TRBJ2-7

CDR3nt: TGTGCCAGCAGTTTACATGCCTCGGGACAGGGGGATGAGGGGAATGAGCAGTTCTTC
CDR3aa: CASSLHASGQGDEGNEQFF
d_gene: TRBD1
v_gene: TRBV12-3/TRBV12-4
abundance: NA
j_gene: TRBJ2-1

CDR3nt: TGTGCCAGCAGCGCAAACGGACAGGGGGTACGCTACACCTTC
CDR3aa: CASSANGQGVRYTF
d_gene: TRBD1
v_gene: TRBV7-2
abundance: NA
j_gene: TRBJ1-2

CDR3nt: TGCGCCAGCAGCCCAACGGGCAGAACCCAAGAGACCCAGTTCTTC
CDR3aa: CASSPTGRTQETQFF
d_gene: NA
v_gene: TRBV4-3
abundance: NA
j_gene: TRBJ2-1

CDR3nt: TGTGCCAGCAGTGAAGCGCTTTTCCTAGCGGGAGGTGAGCAGTTCTTC
CDR3aa: CASSEALFLAGGEQFF
d_gene: TRBD2
v_gene: TRBV6-1
abundance: few
j_gene: TRBJ2-1

CDR3nt: TGTGCCAGCAGCCTCGGGACAGGGTTCTTTGGGAACATTCAGTACTTC
CDR3aa: CASSLGTGFFGNIQYF
d_gene: TRBD1
v_gene: TRBV7-8
abundance: NA
j_gene: TRBJ2-4

CDR3nt: TGCAGCGTTGCCCCGGATGCAGATACGCAGTATTTT
CDR3aa: CSVAPDADTQYF
d_gene: NA
v_gene: TRBV29-1
abundance: few
j_gene: TRBJ2-3

CDR3nt: TGTGCCAGAACCAGGCCGAGGGGTCGGGGCACAGATACGCAGTATTTT
CDR3aa: CARTRPRGRGTDTQYF
d_gene: NA
v_gene: TRBV25-1
abundance: NA
j_gene: TRBJ2-3

CDR3nt: TGTGCCAGCAGCCAGGAGGGGGCCACTGAAGCTTTCTTT
CDR3aa: CASSQEGATEAFF
d_gene: TRBD1
v_gene: TRBV4-2
abundance: NA
j_gene: TRBJ1-1

CDR3nt: TGTGCCAGCAGTCGTGTCGGAGGGGTTCGAGAGACCCAGTACTTC
CDR3aa: CASSRVGGVRETQYF
d_gene: NA
v_gene: TRBV12-3/TRBV12-4
abundance: NA
j_gene: TRBJ2-5

CDR3nt: TGCAGTGCTGGACGGACAGGGGGCCACGAGCAGTACTTC
CDR3aa: CSAGRTGGHEQYF
d_gene: TRBD1
v_gene: TRBV20-1
abundance: NA
j_gene: TRBJ2-7

CDR3nt: TGCAGTGCTAGGATAGCGGCTACCTACAATGAGCAGTTCTTC
CDR3aa: CSARIAATYNEQFF
d_gene: NA
v_gene: TRBV20-1
abundance: NA
j_gene: TRBJ2-1

CDR3nt: TGCGCCAGCAGCTTATTGGGGGGAACCTACGAGCAGTACTTC
CDR3aa: CASSLLGGTYEQYF
d_gene: NA
v_gene: TRBV5-1
abundance: NA
j_gene: TRBJ2-7

CDR3nt: TGCAGTGCTAGATGGGCCGGGACCTTAAACACCGGGGAGCTGTTTTTT
CDR3aa: CSARWAGTLNTGELFF
d_gene: NA
v_gene: TRBV20-1
abundance: NA
j_gene: TRBJ2-2

CDR3nt: TGTGCCAGCCGCCGTGGCATGAACACCGGGGAGCTGTTTTTT
CDR3aa: CASRRGMNTGELFF
d_gene: NA
v_gene: TRBV6-5
abundance: NA
j_gene: TRBJ2-2

CDR3nt: TGTGCCAGCAGTCTCTTACTAGCGGGGCAAGAGACCCAGTACTTC
CDR3aa: CASSLLLAGQETQYF
d_gene: TRBD2
v_gene: TRBV6-5
abundance: few
j_gene: TRBJ2-5

CDR3nt: TGTGCCAGCAGCTTACGGGAGATCGGGACTAGCGGGAATACGCAGTATTTT
CDR3aa: CASSLREIGTSGNTQYF
d_gene: TRBD2
v_gene: TRBV7-9
abundance: NA
j_gene: TRBJ2-3

CDR3nt: TGTGCCAGCAGTGAAGGGGGTATCGATGGCTACACCTTC
CDR3aa: CASSEGGIDGYTF
d_gene: NA
v_gene: TRBV25-1
abundance: NA
j_gene: TRBJ1-2

CDR3nt: TGTGCCAGCAGTGACTCCGGGACAACCAAAGCTTTCTTT
CDR3aa: CASSDSGTTKAFF
d_gene: NA
v_gene: TRBV6-4
abundance: NA
j_gene: TRBJ1-1

CDR3nt: TGTGCCAGCAGTTTATCCGGGAGGGCCTTCAATGAGCAGTTCTTC
CDR3aa: CASSLSGRAFNEQFF
d_gene: TRBD2
v_gene: TRBV28
abundance: NA
j_gene: TRBJ2-1

CDR3nt: TGTGCCAGCAGCACCGCGGGACAGCAATACAATGAGCAGTTCTTC
CDR3aa: CASSTAGQQYNEQFF
d_gene: NA
v_gene: TRBV28
abundance: NA
j_gene: TRBJ2-1

CDR3nt: TGTGCCAGCAGCCAAGAATTCGGGCAAGAGACCCAGTACTTC
CDR3aa: CASSQEFGQETQYF
d_gene: NA
v_gene: TRBV4-2
abundance: NA
j_gene: TRBJ2-5

CDR3nt: TGTGCCAGCAGCTATTGGACGGAAAAAGAGACCCAGTACTTC
CDR3aa: CASSYWTEKETQYF
d_gene: NA
v_gene: TRBV7-2
abundance: NA
j_gene: TRBJ2-5

CDR3nt: TGCAGTGCCAGGACAGGGCGCATTCAGTACTTC
CDR3aa: CSARTGRIQYF
d_gene: TRBD1
v_gene: TRBV20-1
abundance: NA
j_gene: TRBJ2-4

CDR3nt: TGTGCCAGCAGCTTAGAACAGATCGGGACTGAAGCTTTCTTT
CDR3aa: CASSLEQIGTEAFF
d_gene: NA
v_gene: TRBV7-2
abundance: NA
j_gene: TRBJ1-1

CDR3nt: TGCGCCAGCGGTGTAGCGGGAGAGGACCATGAGCAGTTCTTC
CDR3aa: CASGVAGEDHEQFF
d_gene: TRBD2
v_gene: TRBV4-1
abundance: few
j_gene: TRBJ2-1

CDR3nt: TGTGCCAGCAGGCAGACAGGGGGCTTTCTCGAGCAGTACTTC
CDR3aa: CASRQTGGFLEQYF
d_gene: TRBD1
v_gene: TRBV28
abundance: NA
j_gene: TRBJ2-7

CDR3nt: TGCAGTGCTAGAGATACCACAGGGGGCAGGCGGAACACTGAAGCTTTCTTT
CDR3aa: CSARDTTGGRRNTEAFF
d_gene: TRBD1
v_gene: TRBV20-1
abundance: NA
j_gene: TRBJ1-1

CDR3nt: TGTGCCAGCAGCGGTCCGGGTAATGAAAAACTGTTTTTT
CDR3aa: CASSGPGNEKLFF
d_gene: NA
v_gene: TRBV5-6
abundance: few
j_gene: TRBJ1-4

CDR3nt: TGTGCCAGCAGCTTAGTGACCCGAAACATTCAGTACTTC
CDR3aa: CASSLVTRNIQYF
d_gene: NA
v_gene: TRBV11-2
abundance: few
j_gene: TRBJ2-4

CDR3nt: TGTGCCAGCAGCGCACTTTCCTATGGCTACACCTTC
CDR3aa: CASSALSYGYTF
d_gene: NA
v_gene: TRBV7-9
abundance: NA
j_gene: TRBJ1-2

CDR3nt: TGTGCCAGCTTGGTCGTAACCGAAGGGACCCAGTACTTC
CDR3aa: CASLVVTEGTQYF
d_gene: NA
v_gene: TRBV5-6
abundance: few
j_gene: TRBJ2-5

CDR3nt: TGTGCCAGCAGCCGAGCGGGCCCATACAACACAGATACGCAGTATTTT
CDR3aa: CASSRAGPYNTDTQYF
d_gene: NA
v_gene: TRBV3-1
abundance: NA
j_gene: TRBJ2-3

CDR3nt: TGTGCCTGGAGTGTAACCAATGAGCAGTTCTTC
CDR3aa: CAWSVTNEQFF
d_gene: NA
v_gene: TRBV30
abundance: NA
j_gene: TRBJ2-1

CDR3nt: TGTGTCAGCAGTTACGTGGGAGTATCCTACAATGAGCAGTTCTTC
CDR3aa: CVSSYVGVSYNEQFF
d_gene: NA
v_gene: TRBV6-6
abundance: NA
j_gene: TRBJ2-1

CDR3nt: TGTGCCAGCAGTGACGTGCGGTGGGACTATGAGCAGTTCTTC
CDR3aa: CASSDVRWDYEQFF
d_gene: NA
v_gene: TRBV6-1
abundance: few
j_gene: TRBJ2-1

CDR3nt: TGTGCCAGCAGTTTTTTTCCGGGACAGGGGGACGAGCAGTACTTC
CDR3aa: CASSFFPGQGDEQYF
d_gene: TRBD1
v_gene: TRBV12-3/TRBV12-4
abundance: NA
j_gene: TRBJ2-7